The 10 T cell receptor beta chains below come from one sample, sequenced in a study of neurological immune-mediated disorders. TCRdb itself ran the 5' RACE reads through MiXCR, one entry per CDR3 protein. The table has tens of thousands of distinct CDR3 sequences, roughly an eighth seen once. Sample: PBMCs. The receptors were sampled from a man between 60 and 75 years old in good health.

This clonotype was seen repeatedly, ten times or more. V is TRBV20-1 and J is TRBJ1-2; a possible D gene is TRBD1 (5 bases). This CDR3 region has 14 residues. Germline CDR1 reads DFQATT; CDR2 reads SNEGSKA (reference sequence). V was cut by 3 bases and J by 3 bases, with 14 bases left in between. The CDR3 DNA follows: TGCAGTGCTAGTGGAGGGGCTGGGGACTATGGCTACACCTTC. This encodes CSASGGAGDYGYTF.

This clonotype was seen repeatedly, ten times or more. This rearrangement joins TRBV5-1 to TRBJ1-1; no definite D call. With 0 bases removed from V and 0 bases from J, the gap between germline ends came to 15 bases. The CDR3 has 17 residues. Germline loops: CDR1 SGHRS, CDR2 YFSETQ. DNA of the CDR3: TGCGCCAGCAGCTTGGCCACCCGCCCGGGGATGAACACTGAAGCTTTCTTT. Translation gives CASSLATRPGMNTEAFF.

This clonotype was counted once. A much more abundant neighbour one base away suggests this may be a read error. The J gene is TRBJ2-7, the V gene TRBV29-1, with no clear D. The germline gives CDR1 SQVTM, CDR2 ANQGSEA. This CDR3 has 11 residues. Here the CDR3 DNA reads TGCAGCGTCGCCACAGAGGACGAGCTGTACTTC. Translation gives CSVATEDELYF.

This clonotype has at least ten counts. The chain recombines TRBV7-3 with TRBJ1-5; 8 bases map to TRBD1. The CDR3 is made up of 14 amino acids. CDR1 and CDR2 from the germline V gene are SGHTA and FQGTGA. V lost 5 bases, J lost 5 bases, and 5 bases stayed unmatched. The CDR3 reads CASSPGGGDQPQHF. In nucleotides, the CDR3 is TGTGCCAGCAGCCCAGGGGGCGGTGATCAGCCCCAGCATTTT. Full variable domain (remainder filled in from reference TRBV7-3 and TRBJ1-5): GAGVSQTPSNKVTEKGKYVELRCDPISGHTALYWYRQSLGQGPEFLIYFQGTGAADDSGLPNDRFFAVRPEGSVSTLKIQRTERGDSAVYLCASSPGGGDQPQHFGDGTRLSIL.

This clonotype was detected a few times. The rearrangement links TRBV6-1 to TRBJ2-5; no definite D call. Looked up from germline, CDR1 is MNHNS and CDR2 is SASEGT. Trimming removed 5 bases at V and 7 bases at J, with 17 bases between. The CDR3 is 14 residues long. CDR3 protein: CASSSMAFEGTQYF. The DNA of the CDR3 is TGTGCCAGCAGTTCAATGGCGTTCGAAGGGACCCAGTACTTC.

At least ten counts were recorded for this clonotype. The chain combines TRBV7-2 with TRBJ1-1, with 8 bases identical to TRBD1. The V gene's germline CDR1 is SGHTA and CDR2 FQGNSA. The trim removed 2 bases at V and 4 bases at J, leaving 6 bases unmatched. The CDR3 loop spans 15 amino acids. The CDR3 nucleotides are TGTGCCAGCAGCTTACAACAGGGGGTTGCCACTGAAGCTTTCTTT. This translates into CASSLQQGVATEAFF. Full variable domain (remainder filled in from reference TRBV7-2 and TRBJ1-1): GAGVSQSPSNKVTEKGKDVELRCDPISGHTALYWYRQSLGQGLEFLIYFQGNSAPDKSGLPSDRFSAERTGGSVSTLTIQRTQQEDSAVYLCASSLQQGVATEAFFGQGTRLTVV.

This clonotype has a count of ten or more. The rearrangement links TRBV7-2 to TRBJ1-2; D gene ambiguous. CDR1 SGHTA and CDR2 FQGNSA come from the germline V gene. V was trimmed by 1 base and J by 7 bases, leaving 13 bases between them. The CDR3 loop spans 14 amino acids. CDR3 nucleotides: TGTGCCAGCAGCTTAGTGTGGAGAAGCGGTGGCTACACCTTC. It encodes CASSLVWRSGGYTF.

This clonotype was observed a handful of times. This chain joins TRBV20-1 and TRBJ2-1; D is perhaps TRBD1 (6 bases). Germline V gene lookup returns CDR1 DFQATT and CDR2 SNEGSKA (reference sequence). The CDR3 consists of 12 residues. The CDR3 coding sequence is TGCAGCCAGACCGGTGGGGGCGATGAGCAGTTCTTC. Protein: CSQTGGGDEQFF.

Comments on this clonotype: This may be a read error, as it is one base from a much larger clone. This chain uses TRBV11-3 with TRBJ2-7; D gene uncertain. Germline V gives CDR1 SGHNT, CDR2 YENEEA. The CDR3 runs 13 residues. The germline V and J ends were trimmed by 2 bases and 4 bases, with 9 bases remaining between them. The CDR3 loop reads CASSLSVTYEQYF. DNA of the CDR3: TGTGCCAGCAGCTTATCGGTGACTTACGAGCAGTACTTC.

This clonotype showed up many times. This chain links TRBV28 with TRBJ2-5, with 8 bases that match TRBD2. The V gene end was trimmed by 7 bases and the J gene end by 5 bases; junction bases not matched to a gene: 9. Looked up from germline, CDR1 is MDHEN and CDR2 is SYDVKM. The CDR3 loop spans 14 amino acids. The CDR3 DNA reads as TGTGCCAGCAATCCAAGCGGGGGTGTTGAGACCCAGTACTTC. It is translated as CASNPSGGVETQYF.